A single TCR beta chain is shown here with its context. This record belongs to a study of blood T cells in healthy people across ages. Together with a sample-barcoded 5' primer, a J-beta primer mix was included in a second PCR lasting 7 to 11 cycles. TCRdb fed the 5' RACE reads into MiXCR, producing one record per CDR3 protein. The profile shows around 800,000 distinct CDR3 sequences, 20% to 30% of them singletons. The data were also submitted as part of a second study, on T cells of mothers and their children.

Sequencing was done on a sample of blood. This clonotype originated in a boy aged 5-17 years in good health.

The CDR3 bases are TGTGCCAGCAGCATAGTGGGGGGTCCAGGTTCACCCCTCCACTTT. Encoded protein: CASSIVGGPGSPLHF. The chain uses TRBV7-9 and TRBJ1-6; D is perhaps TRBD1 (5 bases). V dropped 5 bases and J dropped 9 bases, with 17 bases sitting between them. The CDR3 totals 15 residues. Germline V gene sequence: CDR1 SEHNR, CDR2 FQNEAQ (reference sequence).